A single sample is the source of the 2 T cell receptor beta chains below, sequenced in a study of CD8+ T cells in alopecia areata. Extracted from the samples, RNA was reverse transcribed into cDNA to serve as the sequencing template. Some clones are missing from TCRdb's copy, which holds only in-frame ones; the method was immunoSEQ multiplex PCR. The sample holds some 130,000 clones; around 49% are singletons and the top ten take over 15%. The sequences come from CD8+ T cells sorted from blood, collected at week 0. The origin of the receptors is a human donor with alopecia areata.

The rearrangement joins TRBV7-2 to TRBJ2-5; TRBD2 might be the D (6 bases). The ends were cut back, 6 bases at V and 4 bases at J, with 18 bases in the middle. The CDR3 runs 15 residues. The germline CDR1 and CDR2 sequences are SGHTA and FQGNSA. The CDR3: CASSPGGHTTETQYF. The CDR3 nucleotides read TGTGCCAGCAGTCCCGGGGGTCATACTACAGAGACCCAGTACTTC.

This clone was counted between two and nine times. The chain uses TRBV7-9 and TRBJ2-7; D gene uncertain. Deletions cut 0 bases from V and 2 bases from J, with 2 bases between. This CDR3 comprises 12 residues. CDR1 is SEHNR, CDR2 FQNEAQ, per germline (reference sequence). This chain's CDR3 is CASSLAAYEQYF. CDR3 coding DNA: TGTGCCAGCAGCTTAGCAGCCTACGAGCAGTACTTC.